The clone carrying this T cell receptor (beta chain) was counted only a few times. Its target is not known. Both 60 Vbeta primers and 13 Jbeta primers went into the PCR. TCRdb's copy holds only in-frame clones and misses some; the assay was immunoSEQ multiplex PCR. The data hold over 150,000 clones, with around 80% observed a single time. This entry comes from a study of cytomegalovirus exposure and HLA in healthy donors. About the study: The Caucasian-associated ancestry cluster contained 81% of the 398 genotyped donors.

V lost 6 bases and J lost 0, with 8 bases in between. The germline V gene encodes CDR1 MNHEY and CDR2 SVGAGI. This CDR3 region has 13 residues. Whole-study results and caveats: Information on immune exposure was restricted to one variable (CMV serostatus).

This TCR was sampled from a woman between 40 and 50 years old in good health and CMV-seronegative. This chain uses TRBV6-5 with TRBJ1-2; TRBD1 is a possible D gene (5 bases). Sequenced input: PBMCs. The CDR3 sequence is CASRETANYGYTF. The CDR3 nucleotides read TGTGCCAGCAGGGAGACAGCTAACTATGGCTACACCTTC.